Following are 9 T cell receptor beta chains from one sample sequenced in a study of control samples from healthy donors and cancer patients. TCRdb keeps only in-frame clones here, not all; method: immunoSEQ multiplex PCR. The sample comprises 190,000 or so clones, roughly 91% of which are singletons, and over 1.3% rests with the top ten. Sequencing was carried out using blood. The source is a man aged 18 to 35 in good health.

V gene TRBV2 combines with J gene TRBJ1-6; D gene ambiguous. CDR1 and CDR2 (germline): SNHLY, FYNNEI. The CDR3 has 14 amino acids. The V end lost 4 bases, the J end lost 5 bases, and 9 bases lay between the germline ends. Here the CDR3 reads CASSGRVNNSPLHF. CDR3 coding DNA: TGTGCCAGCAGTGGCCGGGTTAATAATTCACCCCTCCACTTT.

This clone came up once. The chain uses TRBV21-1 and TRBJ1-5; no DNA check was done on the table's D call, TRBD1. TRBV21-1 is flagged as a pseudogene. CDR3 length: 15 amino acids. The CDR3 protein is CADKGTGGCNQPQHF. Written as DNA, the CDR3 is TGTGCCGATAAGGGGACAGGGGGTTGCAATCAGCCCCAGCATTTT.

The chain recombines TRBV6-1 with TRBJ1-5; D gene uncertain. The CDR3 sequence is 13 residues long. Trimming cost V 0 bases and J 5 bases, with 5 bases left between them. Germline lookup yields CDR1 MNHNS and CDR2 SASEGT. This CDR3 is CASSEAVDQPQHF. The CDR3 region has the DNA TGTGCCAGCAGTGAAGCCGTAGATCAGCCCCAGCATTTT.

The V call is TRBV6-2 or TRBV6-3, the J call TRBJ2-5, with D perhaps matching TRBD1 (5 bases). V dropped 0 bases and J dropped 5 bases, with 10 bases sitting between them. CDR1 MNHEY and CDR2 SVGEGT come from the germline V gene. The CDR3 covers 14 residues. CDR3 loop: CASSYSGASETQYF. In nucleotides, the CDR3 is TGTGCCAGCAGTTACTCAGGGGCTAGTGAGACCCAGTACTTC.

The CDR3, as DNA: TGTGCCACCAGTGATTCGAACAGGGGTCAAGAGACCCAGTACTTC. Its protein is CATSDSNRGQETQYF. This sequence joins TRBV24-1 and TRBJ2-5, with 7 bases matching TRBD1. The CDR3 contains 15 residues. V lost 2 bases, J lost 2 bases, and 4 bases stayed unmatched. The germline V gene encodes CDR1 KGHDR and CDR2 SFDVKD.

The CDR3 DNA reads as TGTGCCAGTAGGGGGCAGGGTGGCTACACCTTC. It translates to CASRGQGGYTF. J is TRBJ1-2 and V is TRBV6-6; 7 nucleotides align to TRBD1. This CDR3 has 11 residues. Germline V CDR1 and CDR2: MNHNY, SVGAGI (reference sequence). After removal of 9 bases from V and 7 bases from J, the junction contained 5 bases not matched to a gene.

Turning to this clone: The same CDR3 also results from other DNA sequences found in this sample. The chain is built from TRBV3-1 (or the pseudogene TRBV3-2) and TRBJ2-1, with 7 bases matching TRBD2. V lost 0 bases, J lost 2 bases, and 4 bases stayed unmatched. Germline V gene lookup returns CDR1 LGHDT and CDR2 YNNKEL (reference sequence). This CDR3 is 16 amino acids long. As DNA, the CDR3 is TGTGCCAGCAGCCAAGATCTACTAGCGACCTACAATGAGCAGTTCTTC. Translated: CASSQDLLATYNEQFF.

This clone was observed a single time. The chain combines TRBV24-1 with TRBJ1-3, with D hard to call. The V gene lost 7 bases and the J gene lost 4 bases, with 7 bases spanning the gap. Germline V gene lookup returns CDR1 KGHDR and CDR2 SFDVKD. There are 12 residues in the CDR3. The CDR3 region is CATSEAGNTIYF. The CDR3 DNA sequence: TGTGCCACCAGCGAGGCCGGAAACACCATATATTTT.

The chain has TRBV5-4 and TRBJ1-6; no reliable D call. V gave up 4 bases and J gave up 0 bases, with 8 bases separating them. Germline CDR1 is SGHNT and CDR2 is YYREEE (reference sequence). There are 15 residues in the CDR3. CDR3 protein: CASSPRSSYNSPLHF. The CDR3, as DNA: TGTGCCAGCAGCCCCCGGTCCTCCTATAATTCACCCCTCCACTTT.